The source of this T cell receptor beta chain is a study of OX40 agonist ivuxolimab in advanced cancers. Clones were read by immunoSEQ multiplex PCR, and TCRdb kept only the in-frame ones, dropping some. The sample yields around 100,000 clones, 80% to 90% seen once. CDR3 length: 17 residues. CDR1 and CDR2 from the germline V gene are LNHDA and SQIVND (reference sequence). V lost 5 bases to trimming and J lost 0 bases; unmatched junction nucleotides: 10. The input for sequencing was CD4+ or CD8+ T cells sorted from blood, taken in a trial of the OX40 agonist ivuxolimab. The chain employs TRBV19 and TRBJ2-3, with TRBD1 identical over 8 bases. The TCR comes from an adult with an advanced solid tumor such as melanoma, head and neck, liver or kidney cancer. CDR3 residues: CASSSRTGTFSTDTQYF. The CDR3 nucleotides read TGTGCCAGTAGTTCCCGGACAGGGACCTTTAGCACAGATACGCAGTATTTT.